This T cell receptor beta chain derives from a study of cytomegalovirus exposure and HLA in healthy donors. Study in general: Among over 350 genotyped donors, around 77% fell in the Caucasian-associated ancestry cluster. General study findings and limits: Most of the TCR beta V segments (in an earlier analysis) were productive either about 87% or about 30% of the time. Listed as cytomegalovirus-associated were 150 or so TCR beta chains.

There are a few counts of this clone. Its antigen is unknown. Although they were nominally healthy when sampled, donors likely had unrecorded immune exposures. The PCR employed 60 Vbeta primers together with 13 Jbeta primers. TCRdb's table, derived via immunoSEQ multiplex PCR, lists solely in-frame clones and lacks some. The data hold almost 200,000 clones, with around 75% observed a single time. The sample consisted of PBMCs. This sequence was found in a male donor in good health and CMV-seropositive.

As DNA, the CDR3 is TGCGCCTCGATATGGAGATTTTCGAATCAGCCCCAGCATTTT. It codes for CASIWRFSNQPQHF. The chain is built from TRBV10-1 and TRBJ1-5; D not resolved. This CDR3 has 14 amino acids. Trimming stripped 11 bases from V and 4 bases from J, with 18 bases between. Germline V gene data show CDR1 as WNHNN and CDR2 as SYGVQD (reference sequence).